The 21 T cell receptor beta chains below were found in one sample sequenced in a study of cytomegalovirus exposure and HLA in healthy donors. Some clones are missing from TCRdb's copy, which holds only in-frame ones; the method was immunoSEQ multiplex PCR. The sample lists 120,000 to 150,000 clones; 84% were seen once. The sequencing sample was made of PBMCs. These receptors originate from a woman aged 25 to 39 in good health and CMV-seronegative.

The rearrangement joins TRBV27 to TRBJ1-1; 8 bases are a match to TRBD1. The CDR3 has 13 residues. Looked up from germline, CDR1 is MNHEY and CDR2 is SMNVEV (reference sequence). V was clipped by 10 bases and J by 3 bases; unmatched bases: 7. Here the CDR3 reads CATDGQGDTEAFF. The CDR3 nucleotides are TGTGCCACAGACGGACAGGGCGACACTGAAGCTTTCTTT.

The chain uses TRBV29-1 and TRBJ2-7; D is undetermined. The CDR3 covers 13 residues. Germline lookup yields CDR1 SQVTM and CDR2 ANQGSEA. Trimming took 1 base from V and 4 from J, leaving 11 bases between them. The CDR3 nucleotides are TGCAGCGTTGAAGGCGCGCCGCTATACGAGCAGTACTTC. Its protein product is CSVEGAPLYEQYF.

The chain couples TRBV4-2 to TRBJ1-5, with D maybe TRBD1 (6 bases). The CDR3 has 15 amino acids. Germline values: CDR1 LGHNA, CDR2 YNFKEQ. Trimming removed 4 bases from V and 7 bases from J, with 17 bases in between. This CDR3 reads CASSPITTGGQPQHF. The CDR3 DNA reads as TGTGCCAGCAGCCCGATAACGACAGGCGGACAGCCCCAGCATTTT.

The chain links TRBV5-6 to TRBJ1-2; D is perhaps TRBD1 (5 bases). V was pared by 4 bases and J by 3 bases, with 16 bases between. Germline V gene data show CDR1 as SGHDT and CDR2 as YYEEEE. The CDR3 totals 15 residues. The CDR3 nucleotides read TGTGCCAGCAGCGGACGACAGAGAAGGGACTATGGCTACACCTTC. Its protein is CASSGRQRRDYGYTF.

V gene TRBV4-1 combines with J gene TRBJ2-7; TRBD1 matches at 7 bases. Trimming cost V 3 bases and J 0 bases; bases outside gene matches: 5. Germline CDR1 MGHRA, CDR2 YSYEKL. CDR3 length: 15 residues. The DNA for the CDR3 is TGCGCCAGCAGCCACATGGGACAGAGCTCCTACGAGCAGTACTTC. Amino acids: CASSHMGQSSYEQYF.

V usage is TRBV27 and J usage is TRBJ1-2; D ambiguous. CDR1 and CDR2 (germline): MNHEY, SMNVEV (reference sequence). The CDR3 consists of 13 residues. V was clipped by 4 bases and J by 7 bases, with 13 bases between them. The DNA for the CDR3 is TGTGCCAGCAGTTCGGGAGAGAGGATTGGCTACACCTTC. This sequence encodes CASSSGERIGYTF.

The chain is built from TRBV11-2 and TRBJ2-5; perhaps TRBD1 as D (6 bases). CDR3 length: 15 amino acids. V lost 3 bases to trimming and J lost 1 base, with 12 bases between them. Germline-derived CDR1 and CDR2 are SGHAT and FQNNGV. CDR3 DNA sequence: TGTGCCAGCAGCTTTACAGGGCACCTCCAAGAGACCCAGTACTTC. It codes for CASSFTGHLQETQYF.

The rearrangement joins TRBV5-4 to TRBJ2-7, with 12 bases aligning to TRBD2. The germline V gene encodes CDR1 SGHNT and CDR2 YYREEE (reference sequence). This CDR3 region has 15 residues. With V trimmed by 4 bases and J by 2 bases, 4 bases remained unmatched. Here the CDR3 reads CASSRTSGVPYEQYF. The CDR3, as DNA: TGTGCCAGCAGCCGGACTAGCGGGGTTCCCTACGAGCAGTACTTC.

This clone was seen once. The rearrangement links TRBV2 to TRBJ2-5, with D perhaps TRBD1 (6 bases). CDR3 length: 14 amino acids. Germline assignment: CDR1 SNHLY and CDR2 FYNNEI. The V end was cut by 7 bases, the J end by 1 base, with 13 bases between. In nucleotides, the CDR3 is TGTGCCAGCACTCGACAGGTGGCCCAAGAGACCCAGTACTTC. It translates to CASTRQVAQETQYF.

The chain is built from TRBV19 and TRBJ2-7; 9 bases align to TRBD1. Trimming took 4 bases from V and 2 from J; bases not matched to a gene: 6. CDR1 is LNHDA, CDR2 SQIVND, per germline (reference sequence). The CDR3 totals 15 residues. CDR3 nucleotides: TGTGCCAGTAGTACTCCAGGGACAGGGCCCTACGAGCAGTACTTC. Translating it yields CASSTPGTGPYEQYF.

The chain recombines TRBV28 with TRBJ2-1; 10 bases align to TRBD2. The CDR3 is made up of 16 amino acids. The V segment lost 4 bases and the J segment 6 bases; nucleotides outside the gene matches: 9. CDR1 MDHEN and CDR2 SYDVKM come from the germline V gene. The CDR3 reads CASSSLSGGALNEQFF. The CDR3 nucleotides are TGTGCCAGCAGTTCTCTAAGCGGGGGGGCCCTCAATGAGCAGTTCTTC.

The rearrangement joins TRBV10-3 to TRBJ2-5; D perhaps matches TRBD1 (6 bases). Germline assignment: CDR1 ENHRY and CDR2 SYGVKD. The V end lost 0 bases, the J end lost 3 bases, and 17 bases lay between the germline ends. This CDR3 contains 17 residues. The CDR3 sequence is CAISESGGGSSKETQYF. The DNA for the CDR3 is TGTGCCATCAGTGAGTCTGGGGGCGGATCCTCTAAAGAGACCCAGTACTTC.

Note on this clone: This sample also contains other DNA sequences that code for the same CDR3. The chain employs TRBV4-1 and TRBJ1-2; D uncertain. The V end lost 4 bases, the J end lost 4 bases, and 13 bases lay between the germline ends. The germline gives CDR1 MGHRA, CDR2 YSYEKL. The CDR3 is made up of 14 amino acids. CDR3 amino acids: CASSRGGLGYGYTF. The CDR3 DNA is TGCGCCAGCAGCCGGGGAGGCTTAGGCTATGGCTACACCTTC.

The chain combines TRBV11-2 with TRBJ1-6, with D tentatively TRBD1 (6 bases). The length of the CDR3 is 14 residues. Trimming cost V 1 base and J 10 bases, with 11 bases left between them. Germline assignment: CDR1 SGHAT and CDR2 FQNNGV. The CDR3 spells CASSLGTVDSPLHF. CDR3 coding DNA: TGTGCCAGCAGCTTAGGGACAGTAGACTCACCCCTCCACTTT.

The chain recombines TRBV5-1 with TRBJ2-7, with D unresolved. The V end lost 6 bases, the J end lost 0 bases, and 16 bases lay between the germline ends. The length of the CDR3 is 15 residues. CDR1 is SGHRS and CDR2 is YFSETQ in the germline V gene. The CDR3 here is CASKSGTASSYEQYF. Written as DNA, the CDR3 is TGCGCCAGCAAGAGTGGCACGGCTAGCTCCTACGAGCAGTACTTC.

This clone appeared a few times. This chain connects TRBV9 to TRBJ2-1, with 7 bases that match TRBD2. V shed 1 base, J shed 2 bases, and the junction held 3 bases outside the gene matches. CDR1 and CDR2 (germline): SGDLS, YYNGEE. The CDR3 totals 15 residues. CDR3 sequence reads: CASSVSAGAYNEQFF. The CDR3 DNA sequence: TGTGCCAGCAGCGTATCGGCGGGGGCCTACAATGAGCAGTTCTTC.

The chain recombines TRBV19 with TRBJ2-7, with 7 positions matching TRBD2. Trimming removed 5 bases from V and 4 bases from J; junction bases left unmatched: 14. The CDR3 contains 16 residues. Germline V gene sequence: CDR1 LNHDA, CDR2 SQIVND (reference sequence). The CDR3 loop reads CASSSLGPEGGYEQYF. The DNA for the CDR3 is TGTGCCAGTAGTTCCCTCGGACCCGAGGGAGGGTACGAGCAGTACTTC.

DNA of the CDR3: TGTGCCACCAGTGGAGCAGGGAGCACAGATACGCAGTATTTT. This codes for CATSGAGSTDTQYF. This sequence joins TRBV15 and TRBJ2-3, with a weak D call TRBD1 (5 bases). The CDR3 has 14 residues. V shed 6 bases and J shed 0 bases, with 10 bases lying between them. Germline CDR1 is LNHNV and CDR2 is YYDKDF (reference sequence).

The V and J genes are TRBV5-5 and TRBJ1-6; the D is unclear. Trimming removed 1 base at V and 8 bases at J, with 7 bases between. This CDR3 comprises 13 residues. Germline-derived CDR1 and CDR2 are SGHKS and YYEKEE (reference sequence). The CDR3 here is CASSLLRDSPLHF. In DNA form, the CDR3 reads TGTGCCAGCAGCTTGCTGAGGGATTCACCCCTCCACTTT.

V is TRBV5-8 and J is TRBJ1-1; 7 positions match TRBD1. J lost 5 bases, V lost 4 bases, and 5 bases had no gene match. The germline V gene has CDR1 SGHTS and CDR2 YDEGEE. This CDR3 region has 13 residues. CDR3 residues: CASSLTGHTEAFF. Here the CDR3 DNA reads TGTGCCAGCAGCCTGACAGGGCATACTGAAGCTTTCTTT.

The rearrangement links TRBV9 to TRBJ2-1; 8 nucleotides align to TRBD2. J was trimmed by 9 bases and V by 4 bases; bases with no gene match: 12. The germline gives CDR1 SGDLS, CDR2 YYNGEE. There are 15 residues in the CDR3. The CDR3 DNA follows: TGTGCCAGCAGCCCGACTAGTTCCGGGGGGGGTGAGCAGTTCTTC. This encodes CASSPTSSGGGEQFF.